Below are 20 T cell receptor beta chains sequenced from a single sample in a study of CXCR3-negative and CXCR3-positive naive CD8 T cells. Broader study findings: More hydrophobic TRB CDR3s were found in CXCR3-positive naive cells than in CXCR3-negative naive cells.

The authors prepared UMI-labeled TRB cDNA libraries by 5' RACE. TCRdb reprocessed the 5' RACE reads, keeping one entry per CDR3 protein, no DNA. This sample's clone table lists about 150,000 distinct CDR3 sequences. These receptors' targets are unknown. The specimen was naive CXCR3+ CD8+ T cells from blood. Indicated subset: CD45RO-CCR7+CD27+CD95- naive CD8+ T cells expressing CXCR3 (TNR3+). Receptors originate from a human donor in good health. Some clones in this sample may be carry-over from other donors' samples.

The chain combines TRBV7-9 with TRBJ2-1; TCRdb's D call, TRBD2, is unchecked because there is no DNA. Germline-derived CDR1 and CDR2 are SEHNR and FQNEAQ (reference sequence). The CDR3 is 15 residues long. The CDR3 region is CASSLDGLAYNEQFF.

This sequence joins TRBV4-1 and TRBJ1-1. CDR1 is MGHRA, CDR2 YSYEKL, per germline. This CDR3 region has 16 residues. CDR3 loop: CASSQDRWPLNTEAFF.

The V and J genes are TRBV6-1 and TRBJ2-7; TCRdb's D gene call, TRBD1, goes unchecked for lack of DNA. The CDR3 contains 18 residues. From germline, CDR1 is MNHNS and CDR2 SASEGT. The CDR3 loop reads CASSYPWPSGQLIYEQYF.

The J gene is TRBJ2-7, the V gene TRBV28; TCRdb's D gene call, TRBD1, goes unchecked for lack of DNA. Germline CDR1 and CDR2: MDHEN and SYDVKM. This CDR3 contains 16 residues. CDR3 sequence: CASRLSGTGYSYEQYF.

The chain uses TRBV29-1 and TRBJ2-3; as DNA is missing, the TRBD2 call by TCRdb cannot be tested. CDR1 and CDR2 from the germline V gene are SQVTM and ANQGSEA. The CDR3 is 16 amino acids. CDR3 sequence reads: CSVNLASGDDTDTQYF.

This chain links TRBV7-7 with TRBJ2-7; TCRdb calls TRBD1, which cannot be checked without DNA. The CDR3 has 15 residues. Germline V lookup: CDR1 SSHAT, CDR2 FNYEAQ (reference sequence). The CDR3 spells CASSFGPGSSYEQYF.

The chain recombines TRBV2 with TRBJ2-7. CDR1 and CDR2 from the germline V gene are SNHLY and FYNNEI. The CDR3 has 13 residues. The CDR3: CASSEGSFYEQYF.

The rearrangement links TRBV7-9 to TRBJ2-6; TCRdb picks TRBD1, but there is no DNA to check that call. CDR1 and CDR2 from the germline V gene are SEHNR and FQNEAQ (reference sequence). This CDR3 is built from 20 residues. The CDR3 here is CASSLGEVRLDRAGANVLTF.

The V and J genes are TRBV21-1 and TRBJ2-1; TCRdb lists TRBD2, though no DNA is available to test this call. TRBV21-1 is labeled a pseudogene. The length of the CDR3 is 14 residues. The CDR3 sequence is CEHLPGLKVNEQFF.

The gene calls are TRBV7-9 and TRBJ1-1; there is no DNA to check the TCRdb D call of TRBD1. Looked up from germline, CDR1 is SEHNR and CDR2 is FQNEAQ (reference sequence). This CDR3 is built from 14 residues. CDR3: CASGQVLMNTEVFF.

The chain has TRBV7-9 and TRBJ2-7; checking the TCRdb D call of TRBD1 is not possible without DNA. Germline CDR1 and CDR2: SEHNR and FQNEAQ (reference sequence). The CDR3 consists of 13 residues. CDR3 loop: CASSPPAGYEQYF.

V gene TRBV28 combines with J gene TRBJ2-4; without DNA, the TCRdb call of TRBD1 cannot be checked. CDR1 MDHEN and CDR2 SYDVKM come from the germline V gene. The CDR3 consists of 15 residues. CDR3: CASSLFGQGKNIQYF.

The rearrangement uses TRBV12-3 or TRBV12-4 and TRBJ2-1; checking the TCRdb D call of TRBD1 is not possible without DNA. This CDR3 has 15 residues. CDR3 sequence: CASRPGTAPWYEQFF.

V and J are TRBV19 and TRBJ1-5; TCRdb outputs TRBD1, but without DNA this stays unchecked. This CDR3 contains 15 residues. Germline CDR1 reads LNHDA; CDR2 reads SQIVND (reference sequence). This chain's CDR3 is CASSMDRGSRQPQHF.

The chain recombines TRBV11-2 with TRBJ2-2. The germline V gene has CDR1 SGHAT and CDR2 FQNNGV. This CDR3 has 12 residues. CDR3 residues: CASPVIGGELFF.

The CDR3 spells CASSLSRGTSAYNEQFF. This sequence joins TRBV7-9 and TRBJ2-1; with no DNA, the TCRdb D assignment of TRBD2 cannot be verified. The CDR3 spans 17 residues. The V gene's germline CDR1 is SEHNR and CDR2 FQNEAQ (reference sequence).

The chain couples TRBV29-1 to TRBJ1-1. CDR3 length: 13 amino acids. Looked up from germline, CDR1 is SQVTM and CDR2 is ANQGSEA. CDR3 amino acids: CSVDGWGRTEAFF.

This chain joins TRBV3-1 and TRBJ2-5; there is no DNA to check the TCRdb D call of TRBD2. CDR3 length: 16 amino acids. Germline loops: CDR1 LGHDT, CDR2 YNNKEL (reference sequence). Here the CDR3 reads CVSSQDPGRAHETQYF.

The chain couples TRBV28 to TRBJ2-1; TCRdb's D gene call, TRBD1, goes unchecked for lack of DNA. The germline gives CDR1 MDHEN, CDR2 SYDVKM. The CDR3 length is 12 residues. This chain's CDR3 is CATSGLGNEQFF.

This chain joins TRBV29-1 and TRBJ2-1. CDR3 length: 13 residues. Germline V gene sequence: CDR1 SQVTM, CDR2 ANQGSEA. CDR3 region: CSIAQSINNEQFF.